Below, 22 T cell receptor beta chains from the same sample are listed, as sequenced in a study of blood T cell repertoires in COVID-19. The table came from immunoSEQ multiplex PCR; TCRdb's copy has only in-frame clones and leaves some out. The data show about 520,000 clones, with approximately 85% seen just once and roughly 3.2% held by the top ten. Sequencing input: peripheral blood. The receptors stem from a human donor in a cohort sampled during active COVID-19.

This clone was seen a handful of times. This chain links TRBV7-9 with TRBJ1-2; TRBD1 might be the D (5 bases). In germline, CDR1 is SEHNR, CDR2 FQNEAQ (reference sequence). V lost 4 bases to trimming and J lost 4 bases, with 10 bases between them. The CDR3 runs 13 residues. CDR3 nucleotide sequence: TGTGCCAGCAGCTGGGACGGGAGCTATGGCTACACCTTC. Translation: CASSWDGSYGYTF.

The J gene is TRBJ2-7, the V gene TRBV9; 9 bases are shared with TRBD1. V lost 3 bases to trimming and J lost 9 bases; unmatched junction nucleotides: 4. This CDR3 has 12 residues. Germline V gene sequence: CDR1 SGDLS, CDR2 YYNGEE. The CDR3 reads CASSAGQGMQYF. DNA for the CDR3: TGTGCCAGCAGCGCGGGACAGGGAATGCAGTACTTC.

V gene TRBV19 combines with J gene TRBJ2-7, with 9 bases matching TRBD2. This CDR3 has 14 amino acids. V lost 5 bases and J lost 2; bases outside the gene matches: 4. Germline V gives CDR1 LNHDA, CDR2 SQIVND (reference sequence). This chain's CDR3 is CASSLTSGTYEQYF. The CDR3 DNA is TGTGCCAGTAGTTTGACTAGCGGAACCTACGAGCAGTACTTC.

The genes are TRBV5-6 and TRBJ1-2; weak D call: TRBD1 (6 bases). CDR1 and CDR2 (germline): SGHDT, YYEEEE. V lost 4 bases and J 7 bases, leaving 17 bases between the germline ends. This CDR3 has 14 amino acids. CDR3 in amino acids: CASSQRGGRVGYTF. The DNA for the CDR3 is TGTGCCAGCAGCCAACGGGGGGGCAGGGTTGGCTACACCTTC. The whole variable domain, filled in from reference TRBV5-6 and TRBJ1-2, reads DAGVTQSPTHLIKTRGQQVTLRCSPKSGHDTVSWYQQALGQGPQFIFQYYEEEERQRGNFPDRFSGHQFPNYSSELNVNALLLGDSALYLCASSQRGGRVGYTFGSGTRLTVV.

The chain joins TRBV6-6 to TRBJ1-1; D possibly corresponds to TRBD1 (6 bases). The germline CDR1 and CDR2 sequences are MNHNY and SVGAGI (reference sequence). V was clipped by 0 bases and J by 6 bases, with 14 bases between them. The CDR3 totals 15 residues. This CDR3 is CASSYSDAGAPEAFF. The DNA of the CDR3 is TGTGCCAGCAGTTACTCGGATGCAGGGGCCCCTGAAGCTTTCTTT.

The chain has TRBV3-1 (or the pseudogene TRBV3-2) and TRBJ1-6, with 7 bases identical to TRBD1. The CDR3 is 17 amino acids. Germline V lookup: CDR1 LGHDT, CDR2 YNNKEL (reference sequence). The junction had 10 bases not matched to a gene; V was cut back by 2 bases and J by 6 bases. CDR3 amino acids: CASSQSGTVFSNSPLHF. The DNA for the CDR3 is TGTGCCAGCAGCCAATCAGGGACAGTTTTCAGTAATTCACCCCTCCACTTT.

This chain links TRBV20-1 with TRBJ1-2; perhaps TRBD1 as D (6 bases). Trimming removed 6 bases from V and 8 bases from J, with 13 bases in between. The CDR3 spans 11 residues. Germline lookup yields CDR1 DFQATT and CDR2 SNEGSKA (reference sequence). Here the CDR3 reads CSAHLRGGYTF. The CDR3 DNA reads as TGCAGTGCCCACCTCAGGGGAGGCTACACCTTC.

The gene calls are TRBV4-1 and TRBJ1-4, with D unclear. Trimming pared 4 bases from V and 8 bases from J, leaving 17 bases between. Looked up from germline, CDR1 is MGHRA and CDR2 is YSYEKL. The CDR3 sequence is 15 residues long. DNA for the CDR3: TGCGCCAGCAGCCGGAGTCCTTTAATCCGGGAAAAACTGTTTTTT. Translation: CASSRSPLIREKLFF.

V and J are TRBV19 and TRBJ1-1, with 7 bases matching TRBD1. The CDR3 has 16 residues. Trimming cost V 2 bases and J 5 bases; bases outside gene matches: 11. Germline V CDR1 and CDR2: LNHDA, SQIVND (reference sequence). The CDR3 DNA reads as TGTGCCAGTAGTATACTTACGGGACAGCGGTTAACTGAAGCTTTCTTT. Protein product: CASSILTGQRLTEAFF.

The chain couples TRBV25-1 to TRBJ2-1, with TRBD1 as a possible D gene (5 bases). The length of the CDR3 is 13 residues. Germline V gives CDR1 MGHDK, CDR2 SYGVNS. Trimming left V 4 bases short and J 7 bases short, with 11 bases between. For the CDR3, the DNA is TGTGCCAGCAGTGCCAGGGTTAGAAATGAGCAGTTCTTC. Its translation is CASSARVRNEQFF.

The chain employs TRBV12-3 or TRBV12-4 and TRBJ1-1, with TRBD1 as a possible D gene (5 bases). This CDR3 has 13 residues. Deletions cut 6 bases from V and 3 bases from J, with 11 bases between. The CDR3 sequence is CASRTGGYTEAFF. Written as DNA, the CDR3 is TGTGCCAGCAGAACCGGGGGATACACTGAAGCTTTCTTT.

This chain connects TRBV9 to TRBJ1-2, with TRBD1 matching 8 bases. The CDR3 sequence is 14 residues long. V was clipped by 4 bases and J by 7 bases; unmatched bases: 9. Per germline, CDR1 SGDLS and CDR2 YYNGEE. The CDR3 nucleotides are TGTGCCAGCAGCAATATCGGGACAGGAGGTGGCTACACCTTC. Translation gives CASSNIGTGGGYTF.

This chain joins TRBV6-5 and TRBJ2-7, with TRBD1 matching over 7 bases. Trimming at V came to 6 bases and at J to 0 bases, leaving 5 bases not matched to a gene. In germline, CDR1 is MNHEY, CDR2 SVGAGI. This CDR3 contains 14 residues. The CDR3 sequence is CASSRDRTSYEQYF. CDR3 nucleotide sequence: TGTGCCAGCAGCCGGGACAGAACCTCCTACGAGCAGTACTTC.

The chain's CDR3 is CASSGYGQVSYEQYF. CDR3 sequence (DNA): TGTGCCAGCAGTGGGTACGGACAGGTATCCTACGAGCAGTACTTC. The chain employs TRBV2 and TRBJ2-7; TRBD1 matches 7 bases. The V and J ends lost 4 bases and 1 base, in that order; junction bases with no gene match: 7. Germline V gene sequence: CDR1 SNHLY, CDR2 FYNNEI. The CDR3 length is 15 residues.

This sequence joins TRBV19 and TRBJ1-2; D is unclear. There are 16 residues in the CDR3. CDR1 and CDR2 (germline): LNHDA, SQIVND (reference sequence). Trimming took 7 bases from V and 4 from J, leaving 22 bases between them. DNA for the CDR3: TGTGCCAGTACCCTTGGAGGGCAGCCGACCCCCTATGGCTACACCTTC. Translated: CASTLGGQPTPYGYTF.

This chain uses TRBV19 with TRBJ1-2; TRBD1 might be the D (6 bases). The germline V and J ends were trimmed by 1 base and 4 bases, with 10 bases remaining between them. CDR3 length: 14 amino acids. Per germline, CDR1 LNHDA and CDR2 SQIVND (reference sequence). In DNA form, the CDR3 reads TGTGCCAGTAGTATAGCTCGGGGGGCCTATGGCTACACCTTC. Protein sequence: CASSIARGAYGYTF. Drawing the rest from reference TRBV19 and TRBJ1-2, the complete variable domain is DGGITQSPKYLFRKEGQNVTLSCEQNLNHDAMYWYRQDPGQGLRLIYYSQIVNDFQKGDIAEGYSVSREKKESFPLTVTSAQKNPTAFYLCASSIARGAYGYTFGSGTRLTVV.

The rearrangement links TRBV11-3 to TRBJ2-3; TRBD2 aligns across 13 bases. The germline CDR1 and CDR2 sequences are SGHNT and YENEEA. The CDR3 loop spans 16 amino acids. The trim removed 5 bases at V and 4 bases at J, leaving 6 bases unmatched. For the CDR3, the DNA is TGTGCCAGCAGCCTCGGACTAGCGGGAGCAGCAGATACGCAGTATTTT. As protein: CASSLGLAGAADTQYF.

The J gene is TRBJ2-1, the V gene TRBV9; 8 nucleotides match TRBD2. The germline V gene has CDR1 SGDLS and CDR2 YYNGEE. Trimming removed 4 bases from V and 6 bases from J; junction bases left unmatched: 15. This CDR3 is 17 amino acids long. The CDR3 DNA reads as TGTGCCAGCAGCTATCTAAGTCTAGCGGGCGGGAGCAATGAGCAGTTCTTC. It translates to CASSYLSLAGGSNEQFF.

The chain couples TRBV10-3 to TRBJ1-5, with D tentatively TRBD1 (6 bases). V was clipped by 10 bases and J by 7 bases, with 20 bases between them. Per the germline V gene, CDR1 is ENHRY and CDR2 is SYGVKD. There are 14 residues in the CDR3. For the CDR3, the DNA is TGTGCCACCGAACAGGGCCTCGAGGGGCAGCCCCAGCATTTT. Its translation: CATEQGLEGQPQHF.

The rearrangement uses TRBV28 and TRBJ1-4, with 8 bases that match TRBD1. V dropped 2 bases and J dropped 3; count of bases not matched to a gene: 5. In germline, CDR1 is MDHEN, CDR2 SYDVKM. CDR3 length equals 16 residues. The CDR3 sequence is CASSLITTGANEKLFF. The CDR3 coding sequence is TGTGCCAGCAGTTTAATCACGACAGGGGCTAATGAAAAACTGTTTTTT.

This sequence joins TRBV6-5 and TRBJ1-4, with a tentative D call TRBD1 (6 bases). Trimming removed 5 bases from V and 7 bases from J, with 17 bases in between. The V gene's germline CDR1 is MNHEY and CDR2 SVGAGI. The CDR3 sequence is 15 residues long. The CDR3 sequence: CASSTPGGGIEKLFF. CDR3 nucleotide sequence: TGTGCCAGCAGTACCCCGGGAGGGGGGATTGAAAAACTGTTTTTT.

This chain uses TRBV30 with TRBJ2-6, with D perhaps TRBD1 (5 bases). Germline V gene sequence: CDR1 GTSNPN, CDR2 SVGIG (reference sequence). Trimming left V 2 bases short and J 1 base short, with 15 bases between. CDR3 length equals 17 residues. CDR3 bases: TGTGCCTGGAGTAGGTCTACTCAGGGTTCTGGGGCCAACGTCCTGACTTTC. Its protein product is CAWSRSTQGSGANVLTF.